What follows are 10 T cell receptor beta chains derived from one specimen sequenced in a study of blood T cell repertoires in COVID-19. The data were produced by immunoSEQ multiplex PCR, yet TCRdb's version contains in-frame clones alone and is incomplete. The sample lists 380,000 or so clones; roughly four fifths were seen once. The specimen was peripheral blood. Source of these receptors: a human donor with acute or convalescent COVID-19. The donor label of this sample is uncertain.

The CDR3 protein is CASSPGTGAGDTIYF. The CDR3, as DNA: TGTGCCAGCAGTCCAGGGACAGGGGCGGGGGACACCATATATTTT. This rearrangement joins TRBV2 to TRBJ1-3, with 10 bases lining up with TRBD1. V was pared by 5 bases and J by 8 bases, with 9 bases of the junction left unmatched. Germline CDR1 and CDR2: SNHLY and FYNNEI. CDR3 length: 15 residues.

The chain joins TRBV6-1 to TRBJ1-2, with 8 bases that match TRBD1. CDR3 length equals 14 residues. Trimming removed 6 bases from V and 1 base from J; junction bases left unmatched: 4. The V gene's germline CDR1 is MNHNS and CDR2 SASEGT. CDR3 bases: TGTGCCAGCAGCTTGACAGGGGTTAACTATGGCTACACCTTC. Translated, it gives CASSLTGVNYGYTF.

The chain employs TRBV28 and TRBJ1-5; D not certain. The CDR3 runs 14 residues. Germline CDR1 and CDR2: MDHEN and SYDVKM. V shed 3 bases and J shed 2 bases, with 8 bases lying between them. CDR3 protein: CASSFGLGNQPQHF. In DNA, the CDR3 is TGTGCCAGCAGTTTTGGGCTGGGCAATCAGCCCCAGCATTTT. Together with reference TRBV28 and TRBJ1-5, the CDR3 gives the full variable domain: DVKVTQSSRYLVKRTGEKVFLECVQDMDHENMFWYRQDPGLGLRLIYFSYDVKMKEKGDIPEGYSVSREKKERFSLILESASTNQTSMYLCASSFGLGNQPQHFGDGTRLSIL.

This CDR3 reads CASSLNRGIGAFF. The CDR3 DNA is TGTGCCAGCAGCCTGAACAGGGGAATAGGAGCTTTCTTT. This chain links TRBV7-2 with TRBJ1-1; 7 bases are shared with TRBD1. J gave up 10 bases and V 5 bases, and 10 bases lay outside the gene matches. The CDR3 spans 13 residues. In germline, CDR1 is SGHTA, CDR2 FQGNSA.

The chain uses TRBV11-3 and TRBJ2-1, with 11 bases lining up with TRBD2. J lost 15 bases, V lost 6 bases, and 10 bases had no gene match. The germline gives CDR1 SGHNT, CDR2 YENEEA. This CDR3 is built from 13 residues. CDR3 bases: TGTGCCAGCAGATCGACCCTAGCGGGAGGTCTGTTCTTC. It codes for CASRSTLAGGLFF.

V usage is TRBV5-8 and J usage is TRBJ2-7, with 7 bases lining up with TRBD1. The germline V gene encodes CDR1 SGHTS and CDR2 YDEGEE. The CDR3 contains 15 residues. V lost 4 bases and J lost 2; bases outside the gene matches: 9. The chain's CDR3 is CASSTVGDRPYEQYF. CDR3 bases: TGTGCCAGCAGCACCGTGGGGGACAGACCCTACGAGCAGTACTTC.

The sample holds one count of this clone. This sequence joins TRBV27 and TRBJ1-2, with TRBD1 matching over 12 bases. The ends lost 8 bases at V and 4 bases at J; junction bases unmatched: 8. This CDR3 region has 15 residues. Germline V CDR1 and CDR2: MNHEY, SMNVEV (reference sequence). CDR3 DNA sequence: TGTGCCAGCGGGGGGACAGGGGGCGCGATCTATGGCTACACCTTC. Protein product: CASGGTGGAIYGYTF.

V gene TRBV6-5 combines with J gene TRBJ1-3, with D unclear. The CDR3 runs 14 residues. V was cut by 7 bases and J by 0 bases, with 10 bases left in between. Germline V gene sequence: CDR1 MNHEY, CDR2 SVGAGI. The CDR3 nucleotides are TGTGCCAGCATGCGGTCCAGCTCTGGAAACACCATATATTTT. Its translation is CASMRSSSGNTIYF.

The V call is TRBV6-5, the J call TRBJ1-2; D is possibly TRBD1 (5 bases). The V gene's germline CDR1 is MNHEY and CDR2 SVGAGI. The CDR3 totals 10 residues. V lost 11 bases to trimming and J lost 8 bases, with 12 bases between them. The chain's CDR3 is CAVGTRGYTF. As DNA, the CDR3 is TGTGCCGTGGGGACTCGGGGCTACACCTTC.

V usage is TRBV2 and J usage is TRBJ2-1; D uncertain. Trimming left V 1 base short and J 0 bases short, with 10 bases between. Germline lookup yields CDR1 SNHLY and CDR2 FYNNEI. The CDR3 contains 16 residues. The CDR3 loop is CASSEEVRSSYNEQFF. The CDR3 DNA is TGTGCCAGCAGTGAAGAAGTCCGCAGCTCCTACAATGAGCAGTTCTTC.